One and the same sample provided the 4 T cell receptor beta chains below, sequenced in a study of beta chain features in type 1 diabetes. Study-wide results and caveats: For Type 1 diabetes patients, all four CD4+ subsets carried TCRB CDR3s that were moderately but significantly shorter.

The study reverse transcribed the entire isolated RNA, so it sequenced expressed TCRB transcripts. TCRdb keeps only in-frame clones here, not all; method: immunoSEQ multiplex PCR. The sample consists of around 600,000 clones, approximately 13% of them appearing once. For these receptors, no antigen is known. Sequences were obtained from naive CD4+ T cells from blood. The receptor source for this set is a man between 25 and 39 years old with type 1 diabetes.

This chain links TRBV4-3 with TRBJ1-3, with a weak D call TRBD1 (6 bases). The CDR3 loop spans 17 amino acids. Germline CDR1 reads LGHNA; CDR2 reads YSLEER. Trimming cost V 1 base and J 0 bases, with 13 bases left between them. CDR3 coding DNA: TGCGCCAGCAGCCAAGGTGGGCAGGGGCGCTCTGGAAACACCATATATTTT. Its translation: CASSQGGQGRSGNTIYF.

The J gene is TRBJ1-2, the V gene TRBV28; D not certain. The germline V gene encodes CDR1 MDHEN and CDR2 SYDVKM. Trimming removed 6 bases from V and 5 bases from J, with 7 bases in between. The CDR3 contains 11 residues. CDR3 coding DNA: TGTGCCAGCAGGGCCCAATATGGCTACACCTTC. Translated, it gives CASRAQYGYTF.

The gene calls are TRBV9 and TRBJ1-2; D is possibly TRBD1 (5 bases). This CDR3 spans 13 amino acids. CDR1 and CDR2 (germline): SGDLS, YYNGEE. The ends were cut back, 2 bases at V and 4 bases at J, with 9 bases in the middle. The CDR3 is CASSVNGGYGYTF. DNA of the CDR3: TGTGCCAGCAGCGTCAACGGGGGCTATGGCTACACCTTC.

This clone was seen a few times. The J gene is TRBJ1-1, the V gene TRBV5-1; D not certain. CDR3 length: 14 residues. Germline loops: CDR1 SGHRS, CDR2 YFSETQ. Trimming left V 0 bases short and J 4 bases short, with 10 bases between. The CDR3 region has the DNA TGCGCCAGCAGCTTGGCAGGATTACTCACTGAAGCTTTCTTT. Its protein product is CASSLAGLLTEAFF.